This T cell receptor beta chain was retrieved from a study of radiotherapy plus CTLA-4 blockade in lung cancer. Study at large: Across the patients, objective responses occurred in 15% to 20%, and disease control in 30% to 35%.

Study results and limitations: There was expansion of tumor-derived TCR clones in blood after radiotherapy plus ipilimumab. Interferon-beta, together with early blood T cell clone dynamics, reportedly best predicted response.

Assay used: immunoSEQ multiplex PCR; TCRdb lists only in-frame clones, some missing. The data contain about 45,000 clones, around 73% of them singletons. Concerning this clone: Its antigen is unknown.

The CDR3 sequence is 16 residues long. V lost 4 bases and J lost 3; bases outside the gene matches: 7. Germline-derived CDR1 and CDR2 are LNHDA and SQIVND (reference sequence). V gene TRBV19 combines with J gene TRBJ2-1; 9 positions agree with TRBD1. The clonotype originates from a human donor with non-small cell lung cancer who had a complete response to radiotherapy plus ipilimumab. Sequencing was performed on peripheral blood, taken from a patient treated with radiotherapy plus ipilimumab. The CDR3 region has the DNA TGTGCCAGTAGTACTCTACAGGGGGCCATCTACAATGAGCAGTTCTTC. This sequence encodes CASSTLQGAIYNEQFF.